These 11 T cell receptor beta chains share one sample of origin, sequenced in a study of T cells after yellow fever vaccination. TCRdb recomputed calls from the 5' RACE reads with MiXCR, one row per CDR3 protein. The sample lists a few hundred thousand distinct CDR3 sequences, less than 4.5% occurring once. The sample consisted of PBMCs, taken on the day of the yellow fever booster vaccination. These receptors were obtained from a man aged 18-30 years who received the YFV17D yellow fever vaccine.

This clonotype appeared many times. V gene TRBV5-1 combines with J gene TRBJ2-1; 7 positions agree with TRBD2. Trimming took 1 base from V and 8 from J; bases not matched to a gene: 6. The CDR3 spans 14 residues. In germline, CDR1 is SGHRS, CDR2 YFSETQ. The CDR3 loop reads CASSLFGGSHEQFF. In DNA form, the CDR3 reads TGCGCCAGCAGCTTGTTCGGGGGGTCACATGAGCAGTTCTTC.

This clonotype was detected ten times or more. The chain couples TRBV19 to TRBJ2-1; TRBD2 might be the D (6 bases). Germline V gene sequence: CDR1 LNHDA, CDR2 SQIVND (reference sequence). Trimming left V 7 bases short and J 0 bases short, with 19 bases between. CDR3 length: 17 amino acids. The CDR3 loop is CASIPGGLPSSYNEQFF. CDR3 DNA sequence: TGTGCCAGTATACCCGGGGGACTTCCCAGCTCCTACAATGAGCAGTTCTTC.

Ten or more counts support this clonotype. CDR3 sequence reads: CASSLEQGRSYGYTF. The CDR3 DNA reads as TGTGCCAGCAGCTTAGAGCAGGGACGATCCTATGGCTACACCTTC. This chain links TRBV7-2 with TRBJ1-2, with D possibly being TRBD1 (5 bases). The CDR3 length is 15 residues. V was cut by 1 base and J by 4 bases, with 13 bases left in between. Germline-derived CDR1 and CDR2 are SGHTA and FQGNSA.

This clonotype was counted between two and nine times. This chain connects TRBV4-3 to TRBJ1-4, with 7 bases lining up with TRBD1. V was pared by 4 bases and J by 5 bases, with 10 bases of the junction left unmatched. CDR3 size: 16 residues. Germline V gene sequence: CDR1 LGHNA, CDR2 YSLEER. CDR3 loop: CASSPWIGTANEKLFF. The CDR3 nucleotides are TGCGCCAGCAGCCCCTGGATCGGGACAGCAAATGAAAAACTGTTTTTT.

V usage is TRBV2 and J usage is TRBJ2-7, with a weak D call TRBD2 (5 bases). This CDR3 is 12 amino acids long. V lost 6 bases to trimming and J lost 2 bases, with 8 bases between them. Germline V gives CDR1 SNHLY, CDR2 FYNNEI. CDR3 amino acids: CASRRDTYEQYF. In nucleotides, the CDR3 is TGTGCCAGCAGACGGGATACCTACGAGCAGTACTTC.

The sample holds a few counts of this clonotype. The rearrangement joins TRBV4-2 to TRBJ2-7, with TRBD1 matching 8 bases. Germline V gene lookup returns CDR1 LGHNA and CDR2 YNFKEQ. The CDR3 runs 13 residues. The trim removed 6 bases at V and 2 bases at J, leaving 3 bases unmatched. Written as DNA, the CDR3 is TGTGCCAGCAGGGACAGGGAAACCTACGAGCAGTACTTC. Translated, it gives CASRDRETYEQYF.

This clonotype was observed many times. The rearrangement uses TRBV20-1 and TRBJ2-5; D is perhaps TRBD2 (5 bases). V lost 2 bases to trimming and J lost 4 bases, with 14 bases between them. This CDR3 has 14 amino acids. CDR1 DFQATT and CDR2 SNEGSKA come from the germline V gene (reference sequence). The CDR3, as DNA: TGCAGTGCTAGAAATAGCATGGCGGGAGAGACCCAGTACTTC. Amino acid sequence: CSARNSMAGETQYF.

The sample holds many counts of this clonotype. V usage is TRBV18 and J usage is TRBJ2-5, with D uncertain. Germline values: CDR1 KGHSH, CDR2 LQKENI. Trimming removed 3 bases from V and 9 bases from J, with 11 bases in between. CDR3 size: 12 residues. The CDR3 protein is CASSPWTQAQYF. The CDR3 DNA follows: TGTGCCAGCTCACCCTGGACCCAGGCCCAGTACTTC.

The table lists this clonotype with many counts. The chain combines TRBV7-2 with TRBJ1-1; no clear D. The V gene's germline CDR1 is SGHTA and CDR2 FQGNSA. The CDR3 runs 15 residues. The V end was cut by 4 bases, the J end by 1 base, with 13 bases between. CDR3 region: CASSSGGHRNTEAFF. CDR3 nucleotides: TGTGCCAGCAGCTCCGGAGGTCACCGGAACACTGAAGCTTTCTTT.

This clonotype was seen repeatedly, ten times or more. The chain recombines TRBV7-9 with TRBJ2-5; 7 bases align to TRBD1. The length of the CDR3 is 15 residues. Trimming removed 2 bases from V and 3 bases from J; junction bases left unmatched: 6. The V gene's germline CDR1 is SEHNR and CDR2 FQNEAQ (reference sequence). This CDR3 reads CASSLRGQRKETQYF. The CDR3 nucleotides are TGTGCCAGCAGCTTACGGGGACAGCGAAAAGAGACCCAGTACTTC.

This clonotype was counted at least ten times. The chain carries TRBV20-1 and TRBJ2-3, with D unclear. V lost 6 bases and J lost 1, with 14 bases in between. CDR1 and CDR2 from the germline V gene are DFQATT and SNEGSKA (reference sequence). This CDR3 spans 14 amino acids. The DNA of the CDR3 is TGCAGTGCCTCCCCCGGCTTGGGCACAGATACGCAGTATTTT. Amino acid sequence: CSASPGLGTDTQYF.